A single sample is the source of the 17 T cell receptor beta chains below, sequenced in a study of blood T cells in healthy people across ages. The authors ran a second PCR of about 7 to 12 cycles using a sample-barcoded 5' primer and a J-beta primer mix. TCRdb re-called the 5' RACE reads with MiXCR, one entry per CDR3 protein. The repertoire holds over a million distinct CDR3 sequences, 35% to 45% seen once, with around 4% in the top ten. The sequenced sample was blood. Source of these receptors: a woman between 18 and 29 years old in good health.

V and J are TRBV20-1 and TRBJ1-2; a possible D gene is TRBD1 (6 bases). The germline V gene encodes CDR1 DFQATT and CDR2 SNEGSKA (reference sequence). V was trimmed by 1 base and J by 4 bases, leaving 16 bases between them. There are 15 residues in the CDR3. The chain's CDR3 is CSARGRDTFLYGYTF. CDR3 bases: TGCAGTGCTAGAGGCCGGGACACCTTCCTCTATGGCTACACCTTC.

This clonotype has just one count. The chain couples TRBV9 to TRBJ2-5, with a tentative D call TRBD2 (6 bases). The CDR3 runs 18 residues. Between the trimmed V and J ends, which lost 0 bases and 1 base, there was a span of 19 bases. Germline V gives CDR1 SGDLS, CDR2 YYNGEE. The CDR3 sequence: CASSVGSGLSSGQETQYF. DNA for the CDR3: TGTGCCAGCAGCGTAGGGTCCGGACTAAGTAGCGGCCAAGAGACCCAGTACTTC.

This clonotype was seen only once. The chain is built from TRBV3-1 and TRBJ1-2, with TRBD1 as a possible D gene (6 bases). CDR3 length: 18 residues. Germline V lookup: CDR1 LGHDT, CDR2 YNNKEL (reference sequence). The V end lost 2 bases, the J end lost 1 base, and 20 bases lay between the germline ends. In DNA form, the CDR3 reads TGTGCCAGCAGCCAAAGGGGGGTTCGGGGCCCGGGTAACTATGGCTACACCTTC. The encoded protein is CASSQRGVRGPGNYGYTF.

This clonotype was seen only a few times. The V gene is TRBV4-3, the J gene TRBJ1-4; D is undetermined. V dropped 0 bases and J dropped 6 bases, with 2 bases sitting between them. CDR3 length: 12 residues. CDR1 and CDR2 (germline): LGHNA, YSLEER. Here the CDR3 reads CASSQDDEKLFF. The CDR3 DNA reads as TGCGCCAGCAGCCAAGACGATGAAAAACTGTTTTTT.

This clonotype was recorded a few times. The gene calls are TRBV12-3 or TRBV12-4 and TRBJ2-1; D gene uncertain. V gave up 3 bases and J gave up 3 bases, with 15 bases separating them. The CDR3 is 16 amino acids. The CDR3 here is CASSFIRGLFYNEQFF. CDR3 nucleotides: TGTGCCAGCAGTTTTATCCGCGGATTATTCTACAATGAGCAGTTCTTC.

Only one count was recorded for this clonotype. The chain joins TRBV5-8 to TRBJ2-3; possibly TRBD1 or TRBD2 for D (5 bases each). V lost 0 bases and J 7 bases, leaving 12 bases between the germline ends. Germline V lookup: CDR1 SGHTS, CDR2 YDEGEE. This CDR3 has 14 amino acids. The CDR3 DNA follows: TGTGCCAGCAGCTTGGGAGGGGTAGAAAATACGCAGTATTTT. This codes for CASSLGGVENTQYF.

This chain links TRBV7-2 with TRBJ1-6; maybe TRBD1 (6 bases). Germline V CDR1 and CDR2: SGHTA, FQGNSA. The ends were cut back, 8 bases at V and 9 bases at J, with 23 bases in the middle. CDR3 size: 16 residues. The CDR3 nucleotides are TGTGCCAGCCACAGAGGAGCAGGGGAAAGATCTTCACCCCTCCACTTT. It encodes CASHRGAGERSSPLHF. The full variable domain, completed using reference TRBV7-2 and TRBJ1-6, is GAGVSQSPSNKVTEKGKDVELRCDPISGHTALYWYRQSLGQGLEFLIYFQGNSAPDKSGLPSDRFSAERTGGSVSTLTIQRTQQEDSAVYLCASHRGAGERSSPLHFGNGTRLTVT.

The chain links TRBV20-1 to TRBJ2-5, with D unresolved. With 4 bases removed from V and 4 bases from J, the gap between germline ends came to 7 bases. This CDR3 is 11 amino acids long. Germline values: CDR1 DFQATT, CDR2 SNEGSKA (reference sequence). The CDR3 nucleotides are TGCAGTGCTAAGGTTTTAGAGACCCAGTACTTC. Its translation: CSAKVLETQYF.

A few counts support this clonotype. CDR3 in DNA: TGTGCCAGCTCACCGTTTTACGGACCAAGCACAGATACGCAGTATTTT. Protein sequence: CASSPFYGPSTDTQYF. V gene TRBV18 combines with J gene TRBJ2-3; no clear D. V was pared by 3 bases and J by 0 bases, with 13 bases between. The CDR3 consists of 16 residues. Germline V CDR1 and CDR2: KGHSH, LQKENI.

The V call is TRBV6-5, the J call TRBJ2-1, with 9 bases matching TRBD2. The J call is uncertain, as TRBJ2-7 better fits the DNA end. CDR3 length: 15 residues. Germline V gene data show CDR1 as MNHEY and CDR2 as SVGAGI. The CDR3 loop is CASRSLAGPYNEQYF. CDR3 in DNA: TGTGCCAGCAGGTCACTAGCGGGCCCCTACAATGAGCAGTACTTC.

This chain connects TRBV6-5 to TRBJ2-7; no clear D. Looked up from germline, CDR1 is MNHEY and CDR2 is SVGAGI. Trimming pared 2 bases from V and 3 bases from J, leaving 8 bases between. The CDR3 is 13 residues long. Here the CDR3 reads CASSYMANYEQYF. The CDR3 DNA reads TGTGCCAGCAGTTACATGGCGAACTACGAGCAGTACTTC.

This chain connects TRBV29-1 to TRBJ2-1; 9 nucleotides match TRBD2. Germline trimming cut 4 bases from V and 5 bases from J; bases unmatched to any gene: 6. The CDR3 is 14 amino acids. The germline gives CDR1 SQVTM, CDR2 ANQGSEA. In DNA form, the CDR3 reads TGCAGCGTTGGGGTACTAGCGGGTAACAATGAGCAGTTCTTC. Amino acids: CSVGVLAGNNEQFF.

The V and J genes are TRBV12-3 or TRBV12-4 and TRBJ2-5, with unresolved D. Trimming removed 6 bases at V and 2 bases at J, with 13 bases between. The CDR3 runs 14 residues. This CDR3 is CASSRVSQQETQYF. CDR3 in DNA: TGTGCCAGCAGCCGGGTTAGTCAACAAGAGACCCAGTACTTC.

The chain combines TRBV20-1 with TRBJ1-1; the match to TRBD1 covers 7 bases. The CDR3 is 16 residues long. V trimming: 3 bases; J trimming: 7 bases; junction bases outside the gene matches: 17. CDR1 and CDR2 (germline): DFQATT, SNEGSKA (reference sequence). As DNA, the CDR3 is TGCAGTGCTAGGGAACAGGGGTCTAAGGTGTATGGTGAAGCTTTCTTT. It specifies CSAREQGSKVYGEAFF.

The genes are TRBV6-5 and TRBJ2-5; D might be TRBD1 or TRBD2, each matching 5 bases. The CDR3 consists of 14 residues. Germline CDR1 reads MNHEY; CDR2 reads SVGAGI. Trimming removed 7 bases from V and 11 bases from J, with 23 bases in between. The chain's CDR3 is CASNPVQGVNEQYF. CDR3 DNA sequence: TGTGCCAGCAACCCCGTGCAGGGAGTCAATGAGCAGTACTTC.

Worth noting for this clonotype: This sequence may be a read error, since a much larger clone differs from it by one base. The genes are TRBV29-1 and TRBJ2-3; D not certain. The CDR3 is 14 amino acids. CDR1 SQVTM and CDR2 ANQGSEA come from the germline V gene. V lost 3 bases to trimming and J lost 4 bases, with 14 bases between them. CDR3: CSVEEADNADTQYF. In DNA form, the CDR3 reads TGCAGCGTTGAGGAAGCAGACAACGCAGATACGCAGTATTTT.

This clonotype has a handful of counts. The V call is TRBV3-1, the J call TRBJ1-2, with 9 bases fitting TRBD1. Germline V gene sequence: CDR1 LGHDT, CDR2 YNNKEL (reference sequence). V dropped 7 bases and J dropped 6; count of bases not matched to a gene: 9. The CDR3 is made up of 14 amino acids. CDR3 bases: TGTGCCAGCAACTACAAAGACAGGGGGGATGGCTACACCTTC. It is translated as CASNYKDRGDGYTF.